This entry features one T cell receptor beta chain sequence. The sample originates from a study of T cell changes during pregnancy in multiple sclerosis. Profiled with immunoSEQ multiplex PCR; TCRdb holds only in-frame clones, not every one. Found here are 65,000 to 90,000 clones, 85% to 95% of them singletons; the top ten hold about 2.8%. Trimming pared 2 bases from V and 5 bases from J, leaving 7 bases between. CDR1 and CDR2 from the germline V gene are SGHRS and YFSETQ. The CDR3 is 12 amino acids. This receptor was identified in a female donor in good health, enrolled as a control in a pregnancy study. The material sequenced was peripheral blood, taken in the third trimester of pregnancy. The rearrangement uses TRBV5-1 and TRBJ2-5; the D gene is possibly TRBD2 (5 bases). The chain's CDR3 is CASSFERETQYF. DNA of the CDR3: TGCGCCAGCAGCTTCGAGCGGGAGACCCAGTACTTC.